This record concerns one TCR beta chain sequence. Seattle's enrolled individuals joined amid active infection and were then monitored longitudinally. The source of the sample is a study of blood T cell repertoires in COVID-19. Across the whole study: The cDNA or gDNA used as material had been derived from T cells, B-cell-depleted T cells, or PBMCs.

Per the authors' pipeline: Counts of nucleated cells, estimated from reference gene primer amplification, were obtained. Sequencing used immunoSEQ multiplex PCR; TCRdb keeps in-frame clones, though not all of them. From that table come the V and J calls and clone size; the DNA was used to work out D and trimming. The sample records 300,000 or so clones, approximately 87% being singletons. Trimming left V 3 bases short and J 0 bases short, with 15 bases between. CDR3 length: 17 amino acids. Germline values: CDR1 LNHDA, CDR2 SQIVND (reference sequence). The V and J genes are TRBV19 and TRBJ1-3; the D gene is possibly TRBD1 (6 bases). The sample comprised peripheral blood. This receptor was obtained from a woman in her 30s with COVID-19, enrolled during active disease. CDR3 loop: CASSISAPDSSGNTIYF. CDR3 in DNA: TGTGCCAGTAGTATTTCAGCACCGGACAGCTCTGGAAACACCATATATTTT.